This TCR beta chain is drawn from a study of T cells after yellow fever vaccination. Study-wide results and caveats: Post-booster repertoires again held most primary-vaccination clones (about 96% CD4, 85% to 90% CD8).

Points on this clonotype: Its matching antigen is unknown.

MiXCR, applied by TCRdb to the 5' RACE reads, yields one record per CDR3 protein. The repertoire consists of around 360,000 distinct CDR3 sequences, with under 14% occurring once and the leading ten covering 18%. The CDR3 runs to 14 residues. Unmatched junction bases numbered 3, after V lost 3 bases and J lost 3 bases. The genes are TRBV12-3 or TRBV12-4 and TRBJ2-3; 7 bases fit TRBD1. Material: PBMCs, obtained on the day of the first yellow fever vaccination. The receptor was derived from a man younger than 35 who received the YFV17D yellow fever vaccine. The CDR3 nucleotides read TGTGCCAGCAGTTTCGCGACAGGGACAGATACGCAGTATTTT. This gives the protein CASSFATGTDTQYF.